Each of the 25 T cell receptor beta chains below was sequenced from the same sample in a study of a mutant IDH1 vaccine in newly diagnosed glioma. The sample's time point: week 11, during vaccination. Vaccination used 300 ug of mutant IDH1 20-mer peptide per dose, with topical imiquimod. Profiling relied on immunoSEQ multiplex PCR, and the TCRdb table lists in-frame clones only, not all of them. The sample lists roughly 120,000 clones; roughly 78% were seen once. No antigen has been assigned to these receptors. Sequenced material: PBMCs, taken from a glioma patient whose treatment included an IDH1 peptide vaccine. The receptors here all came from a man aged 40-49 years with glioma.

This clone was counted a few times. The chain employs TRBV28 and TRBJ1-5; TRBD1 agrees at 9 bases. CDR3 length: 14 residues. Germline CDR1 MDHEN, CDR2 SYDVKM. V shed 6 bases, J shed 3 bases, and the junction held 3 bases outside the gene matches. In nucleotides, the CDR3 is TGTGCCAGCAGGGGACAGGGCAACAATCAGCCCCAGCATTTT. Protein sequence: CASRGQGNNQPQHF.

The chain recombines TRBV25-1 with TRBJ2-7; 7 bases are shared with TRBD2. Germline V CDR1 and CDR2: MGHDK, SYGVNS. The CDR3 covers 12 residues. Germline trimming cut 8 bases from V and 3 bases from J; bases unmatched to any gene: 4. This CDR3 reads CASGAGVYEQYF. In nucleotides, the CDR3 is TGTGCCAGCGGCGCGGGGGTCTACGAGCAGTACTTC.

The V gene is TRBV7-3, the J gene TRBJ2-5; the D gene is possibly TRBD2 (5 bases). The CDR3 runs to 14 residues. Germline assignment: CDR1 SGHTA and CDR2 FQGTGA. V lost 5 bases to trimming and J lost 4 bases, with 14 bases between them. CDR3 nucleotides: TGTGCCAGCAGCACGACGGGGTTCCCAGAGACCCAGTACTTC. Translating gives CASSTTGFPETQYF.

V and J are TRBV30 and TRBJ2-5; 11 bases map to TRBD2. With V trimmed by 4 bases and J by 2 bases, 3 bases remained unmatched. Germline CDR1 and CDR2: GTSNPN and SVGIG (reference sequence). There are 14 residues in the CDR3. CDR3 region: CAWKIAGGQETQYF. CDR3 bases: TGTGCCTGGAAGATAGCGGGGGGGCAAGAGACCCAGTACTTC.

The chain recombines TRBV2 with TRBJ1-2; D remains ambiguous. The CDR3 has 10 residues. Per germline, CDR1 SNHLY and CDR2 FYNNEI. V lost 6 bases to trimming and J lost 7 bases, with 6 bases between them. CDR3 nucleotide sequence: TGTGCCAGCAGGGCTATTGGCTACACCTTC. Translated, it gives CASRAIGYTF. Drawing the rest from reference TRBV2 and TRBJ1-2, the complete variable domain is EPEVTQTPSHQVTQMGQEVILRCVPISNHLYFYWYRQILGQKVEFLVSFYNNEISEKSEIFDDQFSVERPDGSNFTLKIRSTKLEDSAMYFCASRAIGYTFGSGTRLTVV.

The table lists this clone with a few counts. V is TRBV27 and J is TRBJ2-7; no clear D gene. The CDR3 spans 13 residues. Trimming shortened V by 3 bases and J by 2 bases, and 8 bases separated the two germline ends. Germline V gene sequence: CDR1 MNHEY, CDR2 SMNVEV (reference sequence). Here the CDR3 DNA reads TGTGCCAGCAGTTTCCAGCGTGCCTACGAGCAGTACTTC. Protein product: CASSFQRAYEQYF.

V is TRBV7-2 and J is TRBJ1-2; tentative D call: TRBD1 (6 bases). The CDR3 sequence is 16 residues long. Deletions cut 5 bases from V and 5 bases from J, with 21 bases between. Looked up from germline, CDR1 is SGHTA and CDR2 is FQGNSA. DNA for the CDR3: TGTGCCAGCAGCCACGGGGGCTCTACCGGATCGTATGGCTACACCTTC. Translating it yields CASSHGGSTGSYGYTF.

The chain recombines TRBV7-2 with TRBJ1-1; 7 nucleotides agree with TRBD1. The CDR3 loop spans 18 amino acids. Losses at the gene ends were 5 bases for V and 1 base for J; bases not matched to a gene: 16. From germline, CDR1 is SGHTA and CDR2 FQGNSA. The CDR3 region has the DNA TGTGCCAGCAGCCTCGACAGGGCTGAGCTAAGTCGGAACACTGAAGCTTTCTTT. It encodes CASSLDRAELSRNTEAFF. The full variable domain, its missing parts supplied by reference TRBV7-2 and TRBJ1-1, is GAGVSQSPSNKVTEKGKDVELRCDPISGHTALYWYRQSLGQGLEFLIYFQGNSAPDKSGLPSDRFSAERTGGSVSTLTIQRTQQEDSAVYLCASSLDRAELSRNTEAFFGQGTRLTVV.

V and J are TRBV28 and TRBJ1-1; TRBD1 might be the D (5 bases). Germline CDR1 MDHEN, CDR2 SYDVKM. The germline V and J ends were trimmed by 1 base and 4 bases, with 7 bases remaining between them. The CDR3 sequence is 13 residues long. CDR3 sequence (DNA): TGTGCCAGCAGTTTATCAGGGAGCACTGAAGCTTTCTTT. Its protein product is CASSLSGSTEAFF. Combining the CDR3 with reference TRBV28 and TRBJ1-1 gives the whole variable domain DVKVTQSSRYLVKRTGEKVFLECVQDMDHENMFWYRQDPGLGLRLIYFSYDVKMKEKGDIPEGYSVSREKKERFSLILESASTNQTSMYLCASSLSGSTEAFFGQGTRLTVV.

The genes are TRBV19 and TRBJ2-7; D unresolved. The CDR3 totals 15 residues. Trimming pared 3 bases from V and 0 bases from J, leaving 12 bases between. Germline assignment: CDR1 LNHDA and CDR2 SQIVND (reference sequence). As DNA, the CDR3 is TGTGCCAGTAGTATTGGACGGTCGAGCTCCTACGAGCAGTACTTC. Its translation: CASSIGRSSSYEQYF.

CDR3 nucleotide sequence: TGCGCCAGCCGGGGGGTCGGGAACACTGAAGCTTTCTTT. It translates to CASRGVGNTEAFF. The chain employs TRBV5-1 and TRBJ1-1; perhaps TRBD1 as D (5 bases). This CDR3 has 13 amino acids. V lost 7 bases to trimming and J lost 1 base, with 11 bases between them. Germline CDR1 reads SGHRS; CDR2 reads YFSETQ. The full variable domain, completed using reference TRBV5-1 and TRBJ1-1, is KAGVTQTPRYLIKTRGQQVTLSCSPISGHRSVSWYQQTPGQGLQFLFEYFSETQRNKGNFPGRFSGRQFSNSRSEMNVSTLELGDSALYLCASRGVGNTEAFFGQGTRLTVV.

The V and J genes are TRBV25-1 and TRBJ1-2, with 8 bases aligning to TRBD1. V trimming: 6 bases; J trimming: 6 bases; junction bases outside the gene matches: 12. Germline assignment: CDR1 MGHDK and CDR2 SYGVNS. There are 15 residues in the CDR3. DNA of the CDR3: TGTGCCAGCAGATTATGGGGGCAGGGGGCTCATGGCTACACCTTC. This gives the protein CASRLWGQGAHGYTF.

The V and J genes are TRBV4-2 and TRBJ2-3, with D perhaps matching TRBD2 (6 bases). The CDR3 runs 16 residues. Germline CDR1 LGHNA, CDR2 YNFKEQ. Trimming removed 0 bases from V and 2 bases from J, with 12 bases in between. This CDR3 is CASSQDPSSDTDTQYF. The CDR3 region has the DNA TGTGCCAGCAGCCAAGATCCGTCTAGCGACACAGATACGCAGTATTTT.

This clone was counted only a few times. The V call is TRBV30, the J call TRBJ2-7, with 7 bases matching TRBD1. The CDR3 has 11 amino acids. V lost 4 bases and J lost 9; bases outside the gene matches: 6. Per the germline V gene, CDR1 is GTSNPN and CDR2 is SVGIG (reference sequence). The CDR3 DNA reads as TGTGCCTGGATAGACAGGGCGAGGCAGTACTTC. As protein: CAWIDRARQYF.

The chain couples TRBV5-1 to TRBJ1-6; D is possibly TRBD1 (6 bases). This CDR3 spans 15 amino acids. Looked up from germline, CDR1 is SGHRS and CDR2 is YFSETQ. V lost 4 bases, J lost 5 bases, and 13 bases lay in between. The chain's CDR3 is CASSGGGFDNSPLHF. CDR3 in DNA: TGCGCCAGCAGCGGAGGGGGTTTCGATAATTCACCCCTCCACTTT.

This clone was recorded only once. This chain's CDR3 is CASSLGKGNQPQHF. The DNA of the CDR3 is TGTGCCAGCAGCCTTGGTAAGGGGAATCAGCCCCAGCATTTT. The chain links TRBV7-2 to TRBJ1-5, with TRBD1 as a possible D gene (5 bases). From germline, CDR1 is SGHTA and CDR2 FQGNSA. The CDR3 sequence is 14 residues long. V lost 5 bases, J lost 4 bases, and 12 bases lay in between.

The gene calls are TRBV7-9 and TRBJ2-2, with 9 bases that match TRBD2. Germline V gives CDR1 SEHNR, CDR2 FQNEAQ (reference sequence). The junction had 3 bases not matched to a gene; V was cut back by 5 bases and J by 5 bases. The CDR3 runs to 14 residues. The CDR3 reads CASSLSGSTGELFF. DNA for the CDR3: TGTGCCAGCAGCCTTAGCGGGAGTACCGGGGAGCTGTTTTTT.

The chain has TRBV6-6 and TRBJ1-1, with 8 bases that match TRBD1. The germline gives CDR1 MNHNY, CDR2 SVGAGI (reference sequence). V lost 5 bases, J lost 0 bases, and 5 bases stayed unmatched. This CDR3 comprises 15 residues. CDR3 amino acids: CASSGDRPMNTEAFF. In DNA, the CDR3 is TGTGCCAGCAGTGGGGACAGGCCGATGAACACTGAAGCTTTCTTT.

The CDR3 region is CASSLIATDTQYF. CDR3 DNA: TGTGCCAGCAGCTTGATAGCCACAGATACGCAGTATTTT. This chain connects TRBV5-4 to TRBJ2-3; no firm D call. The CDR3 has 13 amino acids. The V end lost 1 base, the J end lost 2 bases, and 5 bases lay between the germline ends. Germline CDR1 SGHNT, CDR2 YYREEE (reference sequence).

With regard to this clone: A junction boundary mismatches the germline segment, possibly from a read error. The chain is built from TRBV7-2 and TRBJ2-3; 13 bases match TRBD2. The V gene's germline CDR1 is SGHTA and CDR2 FQGNSA. The CDR3 runs to 15 residues. The CDR3 loop reads CASSSGLAGTGTQYF. CDR3 bases: TGTGCCAGCAGCTCGGGACTAGCGGGGACAGGTACGCAGTATTTT.

The chain has TRBV6-5 and TRBJ1-1; TRBD1 might be the D (5 bases). Germline V CDR1 and CDR2: MNHEY, SVGAGI. V was pared by 0 bases and J by 5 bases, with 16 bases between. The CDR3 is 16 residues long. The CDR3 coding sequence is TGTGCCAGCAGTTACTCGTATACTACAGGCGATACTGAAGCTTTCTTT. It translates to CASSYSYTTGDTEAFF.

V gene TRBV27 combines with J gene TRBJ1-2; tentatively, D is TRBD1 (5 bases). The CDR3 has 15 residues. Germline CDR1 is MNHEY and CDR2 is SMNVEV (reference sequence). Trimming cost V 6 bases and J 4 bases, with 18 bases left between them. CDR3 residues: CASSLRSQGGYGYTF. Written as DNA, the CDR3 is TGTGCCAGCAGCCTTCGTTCGCAGGGCGGCTATGGCTACACCTTC.

The CDR3 reads CASSPMRGANTGELFF. The CDR3 nucleotides read TGTGCCAGCAGCCCAATGAGGGGAGCTAACACCGGGGAGCTGTTTTTT. The chain links TRBV7-2 to TRBJ2-2; either TRBD1 or TRBD2 may supply D (5 bases each). The germline gives CDR1 SGHTA, CDR2 FQGNSA. This CDR3 region has 16 residues. V lost 5 bases and J 2 bases, leaving 15 bases between the germline ends.

This chain connects TRBV6-8 to TRBJ2-3; D perhaps matches TRBD1 (5 bases). Trimming cost V 11 bases and J 0 bases, with 15 bases left between them. The CDR3 contains 14 residues. Germline V gives CDR1 MNHGY, CDR2 SAAAGT. Here the CDR3 DNA reads TGTGCCCGAGAGCAGGGTTTTAGCACAGATACGCAGTATTTT. Its protein is CAREQGFSTDTQYF.

The CDR3 loop reads CASSPQRAGIVETQYF. DNA of the CDR3: TGTGCCAGTAGCCCCCAACGGGCGGGGATCGTGGAGACCCAGTACTTC. This chain joins TRBV19 and TRBJ2-5; D possibly corresponds to TRBD2 (6 bases). The CDR3 sequence is 16 residues long. V lost 6 bases and J lost 5, with 22 bases in between. CDR1 is LNHDA and CDR2 is SQIVND in the germline V gene (reference sequence).